One and the same sample provided the 21 T cell receptor beta chains below, sequenced in a study of T cell responses to AZD1222 COVID-19 vaccine. TCRdb keeps only in-frame clones here, not all; method: immunoSEQ multiplex PCR. This table holds over 85,000 clones, over 85% found once. The input for sequencing was peripheral blood, taken 28 days after the second AZD1222 dose. These receptors were collected from an adult who received the AZD1222 COVID-19 vaccine.

This rearrangement joins TRBV5-6 to TRBJ2-5; tentatively, D is TRBD1 or TRBD2 (6 bases each). Germline CDR1 is SGHDT and CDR2 is YYEEEE. Trimming pared 4 bases from V and 5 bases from J, leaving 18 bases between. The CDR3 consists of 15 residues. CDR3 sequence: CASSRMTGGEETQYF. The CDR3 DNA follows: TGTGCCAGCAGCCGAATGACAGGAGGGGAGGAGACCCAGTACTTC.

V is TRBV7-3 and J is TRBJ1-6, with D possibly being TRBD1 (5 bases). CDR1 and CDR2 (germline): SGHTA, FQGTGA. V was cut by 4 bases and J by 7 bases, with 8 bases left in between. The CDR3 totals 13 residues. The CDR3 reads CASSSGTNSPLHF. Here the CDR3 DNA reads TGTGCCAGCAGCTCAGGGACCAATTCACCCCTCCACTTT. Full variable domain (outside the CDR3, taken from reference TRBV7-3 and TRBJ1-6): GAGVSQTPSNKVTEKGKYVELRCDPISGHTALYWYRQSLGQGPEFLIYFQGTGAADDSGLPNDRFFAVRPEGSVSTLKIQRTERGDSAVYLCASSSGTNSPLHFGNGTRLTVT.

This clone was observed a handful of times. The chain is built from TRBV10-2 and TRBJ1-5; D ambiguous. This CDR3 region has 14 residues. Germline lookup yields CDR1 WSHSY and CDR2 SAAADI. V lost 0 bases and J lost 5, with 8 bases in between. The CDR3 DNA follows: TGCGCCAGCAGTGAGTCGGCGGCAGATCAGCCCCAGCATTTT. As protein: CASSESAADQPQHF.

This chain links TRBV7-6 with TRBJ2-7; 14 nucleotides match TRBD2. This CDR3 has 16 residues. Germline lookup yields CDR1 SGHVS and CDR2 FNYEAQ. With 5 bases clipped from V and 5 bases from J, the junction kept 8 bases outside the gene matches. CDR3 nucleotide sequence: TGTGCCAGCAGCCCGAGGACTAGCGGGGGGAGGGACGAGCAGTACTTC. Encoded protein: CASSPRTSGGRDEQYF.

The chain employs TRBV2 and TRBJ2-1; possible D gene TRBD2, 6 bases. CDR1 and CDR2 from the germline V gene are SNHLY and FYNNEI. The ends were cut back, 10 bases at V and 6 bases at J, with 19 bases in the middle. This CDR3 has 14 residues. Here the CDR3 DNA reads TGTGCCATTTTGTGGTTAGCGGAGACCAATGAGCAGTTCTTC. Translation gives CAILWLAETNEQFF.

This chain joins TRBV3-1 (or the pseudogene TRBV3-2) and TRBJ1-1, with 9 positions matching TRBD1. V was clipped by 4 bases and J by 10 bases; unmatched bases: 10. The germline CDR1 and CDR2 sequences are LGHDT and YNNKEL (reference sequence). The CDR3 extends over 14 amino acids. The CDR3 here is CASSPRPLTGGAFF. CDR3 bases: TGTGCCAGCAGCCCCCGCCCCCTGACAGGGGGAGCTTTCTTT.

This chain connects TRBV6-1 to TRBJ2-6, with a possible D match to TRBD1 (5 bases). Trimming removed 1 base at V and 4 bases at J, with 8 bases between. This CDR3 is 15 amino acids long. Germline loops: CDR1 MNHNS, CDR2 SASEGT. This CDR3 reads CASSEVGAGANVLTF. The CDR3 nucleotides are TGTGCCAGCAGTGAAGTAGGGGCCGGGGCCAACGTCCTGACTTTC.

V and J are TRBV28 and TRBJ2-3, with D perhaps matching TRBD2 (6 bases). This CDR3 comprises 14 residues. The V and J ends lost 6 bases and 12 bases respectively, with 22 bases between them. CDR1 and CDR2 (germline): MDHEN, SYDVKM. The CDR3 nucleotides read TGTGCCAGCAGGTCCGGTACTAGCCCCCCAGTACAGTATTTT. Translated, it gives CASRSGTSPPVQYF.

The CDR3 loop is CASSGYGYTF. CDR3 coding DNA: TGTGCCAGCAGCGGTTATGGCTACACCTTC. The V call is TRBV5-8, the J call TRBJ1-2; unclear D gene. The CDR3 spans 10 residues. Deletions cut 4 bases from V and 5 bases from J, with 3 bases between. Germline V gives CDR1 SGHTS, CDR2 YDEGEE.

The chain has TRBV28 and TRBJ2-4; D call uncertain. The germline V gene encodes CDR1 MDHEN and CDR2 SYDVKM. CDR3 length: 14 amino acids. The V and J ends lost 6 bases and 0 bases respectively, with 9 bases between them. The CDR3 DNA sequence: TGTGCCAGCAGCCTCATAATAGCCAAAAACATTCAGTACTTC. Protein sequence: CASSLIIAKNIQYF.

The chain recombines TRBV30 with TRBJ1-1; D remains ambiguous. Germline CDR1 is GTSNPN and CDR2 is SVGIG (reference sequence). The germline V and J ends were trimmed by 2 bases and 0 bases, with 4 bases remaining between them. This CDR3 comprises 12 residues. The chain's CDR3 is CAWSRMNTEAFF. The CDR3 coding sequence is TGTGCCTGGAGTCGGATGAACACTGAAGCTTTCTTT.

This clone has only one observation. This chain uses TRBV9 with TRBJ2-3, with 8 bases lining up with TRBD2. This CDR3 comprises 16 residues. Germline-derived CDR1 and CDR2 are SGDLS and YYNGEE. Trimming removed 0 bases from V and 2 bases from J; junction bases left unmatched: 5. In DNA form, the CDR3 reads TGTGCCAGCAGCGTAGTCGGCGGGGGGCCCACAGATACGCAGTATTTT. It codes for CASSVVGGGPTDTQYF.

This sequence joins TRBV5-1 and TRBJ2-1; 8 nucleotides align to TRBD1. The CDR3 length is 16 residues. V dropped 5 bases and J dropped 0; count of bases not matched to a gene: 7. Germline values: CDR1 SGHRS, CDR2 YFSETQ. CDR3 residues: CASRGGQGSSYNEQFF. As DNA, the CDR3 is TGCGCCAGCAGGGGCGGACAGGGCAGCTCCTACAATGAGCAGTTCTTC.

This clone appeared a single time. The chain links TRBV18 to TRBJ1-3, with D maybe TRBD1 (6 bases). Trimming cost V 7 bases and J 0 bases, with 7 bases left between them. There are 13 residues in the CDR3. CDR1 and CDR2 from the germline V gene are KGHSH and LQKENI. CDR3 DNA: TGTGCCAGCTTGGACAGCTCTGGAAACACCATATATTTT. Protein sequence: CASLDSSGNTIYF. The full variable domain, completed using reference TRBV18 and TRBJ1-3, is NAGVMQNPRHLVRRRGQEARLRCSPMKGHSHVYWYRQLPEEGLKFMVYLQKENIIDESGMPKERFSAEFPKEGPSILRIQQVVRGDSAAYFCASLDSSGNTIYFGEGSWLTVV.

This clone was seen once. J is TRBJ1-4 and V is TRBV7-2; the match to TRBD1 covers 9 bases. The CDR3 covers 14 residues. V lost 5 bases, J lost 4 bases, and 2 bases stayed unmatched. Looked up from germline, CDR1 is SGHTA and CDR2 is FQGNSA. The CDR3 nucleotides read TGTGCCAGCAGCCAGGACAGGGGTAATGAAAAACTGTTTTTT. It specifies CASSQDRGNEKLFF.

The rearrangement links TRBV19 to TRBJ1-1, with D maybe TRBD1 (5 bases). The CDR3 extends over 13 amino acids. The germline V gene has CDR1 LNHDA and CDR2 SQIVND (reference sequence). The V gene lost 5 bases and the J gene lost 3 bases, with 10 bases spanning the gap. CDR3 bases: TGTGCCAGTAGTCTGACAGTTTACACTGAAGCTTTCTTT. Translated: CASSLTVYTEAFF. Combining the CDR3 with reference TRBV19 and TRBJ1-1 gives the whole variable domain DGGITQSPKYLFRKEGQNVTLSCEQNLNHDAMYWYRQDPGQGLRLIYYSQIVNDFQKGDIAEGYSVSREKKESFPLTVTSAQKNPTAFYLCASSLTVYTEAFFGQGTRLTVV.

The chain joins TRBV28 to TRBJ2-3; 7 bases are shared with TRBD2. Germline-derived CDR1 and CDR2 are MDHEN and SYDVKM. Trimming took 5 bases from V and 2 from J; bases not matched to a gene: 10. CDR3 length: 16 residues. CDR3 in DNA: TGTGCCAGCAGTGCCCCTAGCGGCCCATCCACAGATACGCAGTATTTT. Protein: CASSAPSGPSTDTQYF.

This chain uses TRBV27 with TRBJ2-7; 13 bases are shared with TRBD2. Trimming took 5 bases from V and 10 from J; bases not matched to a gene: 5. The CDR3 has 13 residues. The germline CDR1 and CDR2 sequences are MNHEY and SMNVEV (reference sequence). CDR3 in DNA: TGTGCCAGCAGTCGCGGACTAGCGGGAGACCAGTACTTC. Encoded protein: CASSRGLAGDQYF.

This clone is a singleton in its sample. This chain connects TRBV6-2 or TRBV6-3 to TRBJ1-2, with 12 bases lining up with TRBD1. The CDR3 runs to 13 residues. Trimming cost V 6 bases and J 8 bases; bases outside gene matches: 4. CDR1 and CDR2 from the germline V gene are MNHEY and SVGEGT. This CDR3 is CASSSGTGGGYTF. As DNA, the CDR3 is TGTGCCAGCAGCTCCGGGACAGGGGGCGGCTACACCTTC.

The chain is built from TRBV7-2 and TRBJ2-7, with 9 bases identical to TRBD1. The CDR3 extends over 16 amino acids. Germline V gene sequence: CDR1 SGHTA, CDR2 FQGNSA. V lost 6 bases and J lost 1; bases outside the gene matches: 10. CDR3 sequence reads: CASSRSTGGSSYEQYF. Written as DNA, the CDR3 is TGTGCCAGCAGTCGCTCGACAGGGGGATCATCCTACGAGCAGTACTTC.

V usage is TRBV6-5 and J usage is TRBJ1-1; D gene unclear. The CDR3 totals 14 residues. The germline CDR1 and CDR2 sequences are MNHEY and SVGAGI. V was shortened by 10 bases and J by 0 bases, with 15 bases between the two germline ends. The DNA for the CDR3 is TGTGCCATCGTTCTGGAGACCTTGAACACTGAAGCTTTCTTT. Encoded protein: CAIVLETLNTEAFF.